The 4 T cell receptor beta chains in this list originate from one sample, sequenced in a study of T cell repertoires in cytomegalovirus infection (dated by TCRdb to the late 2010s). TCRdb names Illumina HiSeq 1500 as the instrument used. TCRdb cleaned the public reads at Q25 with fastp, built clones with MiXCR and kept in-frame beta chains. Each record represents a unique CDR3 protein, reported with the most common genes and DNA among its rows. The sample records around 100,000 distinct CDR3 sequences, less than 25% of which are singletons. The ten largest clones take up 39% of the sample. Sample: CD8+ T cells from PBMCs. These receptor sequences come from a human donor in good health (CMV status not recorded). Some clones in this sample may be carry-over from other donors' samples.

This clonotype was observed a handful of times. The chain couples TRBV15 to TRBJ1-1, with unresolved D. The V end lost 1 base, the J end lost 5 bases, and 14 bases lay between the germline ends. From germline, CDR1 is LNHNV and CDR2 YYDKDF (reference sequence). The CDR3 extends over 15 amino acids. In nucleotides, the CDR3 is TGTGCCACCAGCAGAGGAGACGGTTGGGGAACTGAAGCTTTCTTT. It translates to CATSRGDGWGTEAFF.

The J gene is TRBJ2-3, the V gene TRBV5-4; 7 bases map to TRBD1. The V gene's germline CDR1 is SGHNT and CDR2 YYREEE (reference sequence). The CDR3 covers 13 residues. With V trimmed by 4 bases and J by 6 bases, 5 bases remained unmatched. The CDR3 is CASSGDRVDTQYF. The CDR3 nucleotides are TGTGCCAGCAGCGGGGACAGAGTGGATACGCAGTATTTT.

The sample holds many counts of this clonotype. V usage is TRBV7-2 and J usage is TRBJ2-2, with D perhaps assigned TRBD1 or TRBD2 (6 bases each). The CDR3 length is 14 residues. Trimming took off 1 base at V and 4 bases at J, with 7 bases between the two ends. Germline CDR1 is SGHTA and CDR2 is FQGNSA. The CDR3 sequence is CASSLEGGTGELFF. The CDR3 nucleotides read TGTGCCAGCAGCTTAGAGGGGGGCACCGGGGAGCTGTTTTTT.

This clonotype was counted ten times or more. In DNA form, the CDR3 reads TGTGCCAGCAGCTCCGGTAGCATCTATGGCTACACCTTC. It codes for CASSSGSIYGYTF. This sequence joins TRBV7-9 and TRBJ1-2; D is ambiguous. The V end was cut by 4 bases, the J end by 4 bases, with 10 bases between. The CDR3 contains 13 residues. Germline V lookup: CDR1 SEHNR, CDR2 FQNEAQ (reference sequence).